Only a few counts were recorded for the clone carrying this TCR beta chain. Its antigen is unidentified. This entry comes from a study of neoadjuvant anti-PD-1 for oral cavity cancer. General study results and limits: Higher pretreatment blood Treg/Th17 ratios correlated with higher pretreatment blood and lower post-treatment tumor TCRbeta clonality. TCR analyses covered only three patients per response group.

Regarding time point: after neoadjuvant nivolumab, at surgical resection. Patients had newly diagnosed, untreated stage II-IVA oral cavity squamous cell carcinoma. CDR1 is LGHNA, CDR2 YNFKEQ, per germline. CDR3 size: 14 residues. The germline V and J ends were trimmed by 4 bases and 2 bases, with 12 bases remaining between them. Method: immunoSEQ multiplex PCR; TCRdb's copy keeps in-frame clones and lacks some. In the table there are some 14,000 clones, around three quarters of which are singletons. The source of this sequence is a person aged 40 to 85 with oral cavity squamous cell carcinoma. The chain recombines TRBV4-2 with TRBJ2-7, with unresolved D. The sequencing here drew on PBMCs, taken after nivolumab (anti-PD-1) treatment. CDR3 protein: CASSLRPGAYEQYF. Here the CDR3 DNA reads TGTGCCAGCAGCCTCCGACCTGGGGCCTACGAGCAGTACTTC.